This note documents a single T cell receptor beta chain sequence. The data belong to a study of shared clonotypes between healthy human individuals. With 3 bases removed from V and 4 bases from J, the gap between germline ends came to 19 bases. Looked up from germline, CDR1 is SGHNT and CDR2 is YYREEE (reference sequence). This CDR3 has 16 amino acids. It was approximately 0.2 ug DNA, 30,000 or so T cell genomes, that sorted-subset replicate PCRs used. Original processing methods: ImmunoSEQ junction-only sequences lacked quality scores, so their filtering differed. TCRdb keeps only in-frame clones here, not all; method: immunoSEQ multiplex PCR. The V and J calls and the clone size are those of that table, but D and trimming were determined from the DNA. The sample has approximately 2.5 million clones; approximately 90% are singletons.

The sequence came from a man aged 18-30 years in good health. V is TRBV5-4 and J is TRBJ1-2; TRBD1 might be the D (5 bases). The specimen was naive CD4+ T cells sorted from blood. Subset reported: CD45RA+ positively selected. CDR3 sequence reads: CASSSLGQVGSYGYTF. CDR3 DNA: TGTGCCAGCAGCTCACTGGGGCAAGTAGGGAGCTATGGCTACACCTTC.